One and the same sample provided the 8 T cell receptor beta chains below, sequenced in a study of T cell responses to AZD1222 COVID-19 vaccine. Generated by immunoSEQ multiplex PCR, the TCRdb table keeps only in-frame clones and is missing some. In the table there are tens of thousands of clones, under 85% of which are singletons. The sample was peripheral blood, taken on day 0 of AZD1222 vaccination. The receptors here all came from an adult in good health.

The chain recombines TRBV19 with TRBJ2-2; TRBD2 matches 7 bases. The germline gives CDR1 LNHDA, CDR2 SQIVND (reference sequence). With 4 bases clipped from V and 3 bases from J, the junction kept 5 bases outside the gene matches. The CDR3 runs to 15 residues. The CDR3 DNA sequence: TGTGCCAGTAGTACCTTGGCGGGGGACACCGGGGAGCTGTTTTTT. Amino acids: CASSTLAGDTGELFF.

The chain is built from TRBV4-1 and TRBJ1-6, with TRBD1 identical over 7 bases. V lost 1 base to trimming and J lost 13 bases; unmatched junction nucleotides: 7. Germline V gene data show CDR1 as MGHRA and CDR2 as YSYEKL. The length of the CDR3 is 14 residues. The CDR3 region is CASSQVPQGRPLHF. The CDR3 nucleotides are TGCGCCAGCAGCCAAGTCCCACAGGGGAGGCCCCTCCACTTT.

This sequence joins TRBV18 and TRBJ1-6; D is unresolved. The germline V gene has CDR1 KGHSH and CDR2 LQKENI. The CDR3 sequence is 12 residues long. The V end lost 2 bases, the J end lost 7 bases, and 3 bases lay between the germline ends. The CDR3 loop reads CASSPRNSPLHF. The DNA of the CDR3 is TGTGCCAGCTCACCAAGGAATTCACCCCTCCACTTT.

As DNA, the CDR3 is TGTGCCAGCAGTCCAGCGGGACGCCTCTCGGGGTACAATGAGCAGTTCTTC. Residues: CASSPAGRLSGYNEQFF. V gene TRBV7-2 combines with J gene TRBJ2-1; 7 bases align to TRBD2. With V trimmed by 6 bases and J by 4 bases, 15 bases remained unmatched. Germline CDR1 reads SGHTA; CDR2 reads FQGNSA. This CDR3 has 17 residues.

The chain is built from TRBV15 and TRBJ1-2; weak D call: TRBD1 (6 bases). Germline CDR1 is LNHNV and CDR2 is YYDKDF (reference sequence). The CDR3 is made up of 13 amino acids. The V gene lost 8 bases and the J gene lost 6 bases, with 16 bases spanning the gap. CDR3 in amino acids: CATSPGQANGYTF. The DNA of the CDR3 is TGTGCCACCTCCCCGGGACAAGCAAATGGCTACACCTTC.

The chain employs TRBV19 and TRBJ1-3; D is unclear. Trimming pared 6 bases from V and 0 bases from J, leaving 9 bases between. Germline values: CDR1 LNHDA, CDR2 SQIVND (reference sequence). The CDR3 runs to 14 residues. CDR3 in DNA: TGTGCCAGTAGCCGACGGGGCTCTGGAAACACCATATATTTT. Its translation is CASSRRGSGNTIYF. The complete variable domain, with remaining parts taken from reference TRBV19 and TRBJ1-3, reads DGGITQSPKYLFRKEGQNVTLSCEQNLNHDAMYWYRQDPGQGLRLIYYSQIVNDFQKGDIAEGYSVSREKKESFPLTVTSAQKNPTAFYLCASSRRGSGNTIYFGEGSWLTVV.

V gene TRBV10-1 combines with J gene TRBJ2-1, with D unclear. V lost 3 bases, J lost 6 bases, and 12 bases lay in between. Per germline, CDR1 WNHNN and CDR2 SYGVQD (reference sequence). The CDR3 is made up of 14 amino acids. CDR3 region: CASSESNSLNEQFF. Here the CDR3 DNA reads TGCGCCAGCAGTGAATCTAATTCCCTCAATGAGCAGTTCTTC.

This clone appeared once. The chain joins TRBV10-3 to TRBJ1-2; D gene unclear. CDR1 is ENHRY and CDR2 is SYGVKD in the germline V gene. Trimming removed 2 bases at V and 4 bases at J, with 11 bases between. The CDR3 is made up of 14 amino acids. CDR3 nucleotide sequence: TGTGCCATCAGTGAGGCCCGGGAGGGCTATGGCTACACCTTC. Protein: CAISEAREGYGYTF.